The T cell receptor (beta chain) under discussion was sequenced for a study of human versus mouse CDR3 diversity and MHC coevolution. Germline V gene sequence: CDR1 MNHEY, CDR2 SMNVEV (reference sequence). CDR3 size: 15 residues. Trimming pared 5 bases from V and 0 bases from J, leaving 11 bases between. The table lists this clone with a count of one. The protocol was immunoSEQ multiplex PCR, while the TCRdb copy is restricted to in-frame clones and leaves out a portion. The sample yields fewer than 80,000 clones, roughly 90% seen once. This clonotype was sampled from a person aged 25 to 69 in good health. Sequencing was performed on naive CD4+ T cells from blood. Subset reported: CD45RO-negative CD62L-positive naive CD4 T cells. V is TRBV27 and J is TRBJ1-3; no clear D gene. In DNA form, the CDR3 reads TGTGCCAGCAGTCCCCAGGCCTTCTCTGGAAACACCATATATTTT. Translated, it gives CASSPQAFSGNTIYF.